This paragraph reports one T cell receptor (beta chain). The data were produced by immunoSEQ multiplex PCR, yet TCRdb's version contains in-frame clones alone and is incomplete. Of 66,000 or so clones listed, roughly 93% are singletons. The entry originates in a study of T cells after posttransplantation cyclophosphamide. The germline V gene encodes CDR1 SGHNT and CDR2 YYREEE (reference sequence). J lost 7 bases, V lost 1 base, and 3 bases had no gene match. The CDR3 is 13 amino acids. The specimen sequenced was PBMCs. The receptor was derived from a woman in her thirties in good health and a related stem cell transplant donor. This sequence joins TRBV5-4 and TRBJ1-2; 8 nucleotides match TRBD1. The DNA of the CDR3 is TGTGCCAGCAGCTTGCAGGGGGCGGGTGGCTACACCTTC. Amino acid sequence: CASSLQGAGGYTF.